This T cell receptor beta chain was profiled in a study of chronic HIV infection and antiretroviral therapy (dated by TCRdb to between 2014 and 2017). The CDR3 numbers 15 residues from cysteine through phenylalanine. The only DNA kept is the CDR3, 45 bases in frame from the first base. V gives up 5 bases and J gives up 7 bases, and the segment between their germline ends measures 19 bases. Based on the germline V gene, the CDR1 and CDR2 sequences are SGHRS and YFSETQ. A remark on this clonotype: Its antigen is currently not known. No much larger clone is present one base from it, and per-base qualities are unavailable.

Library creation used 5' RACE. Sequencing used an Illumina MiSeq. Clones were called with MiXCR by TCRdb after fastp trimmed the public reads at Q25, and only in-frame beta chains were retained. Entries are consolidated by CDR3 protein sequence, retaining the most common genes and DNA. This sample gives more than 30,000 distinct CDR3 sequences in total; about 9.6% of them show up just once. About 2.5% of the sample belongs to the ten largest clones. This sequence originates from an adult who had HIV and had not received antiretroviral therapy, or was an uninfected healthy control (not recorded which). What was sequenced was peripheral blood. The rearrangement joined TRBV5-1 to TRBJ1-3, with TRBD1 perhaps the D gene, on 6 matching bases. The CDR3: CASSPGDTVANTIYF. The DNA reads as follows: TGCGCCAGCAGTCCCGGGGACACCGTCGCCAACACCATATATTTT.